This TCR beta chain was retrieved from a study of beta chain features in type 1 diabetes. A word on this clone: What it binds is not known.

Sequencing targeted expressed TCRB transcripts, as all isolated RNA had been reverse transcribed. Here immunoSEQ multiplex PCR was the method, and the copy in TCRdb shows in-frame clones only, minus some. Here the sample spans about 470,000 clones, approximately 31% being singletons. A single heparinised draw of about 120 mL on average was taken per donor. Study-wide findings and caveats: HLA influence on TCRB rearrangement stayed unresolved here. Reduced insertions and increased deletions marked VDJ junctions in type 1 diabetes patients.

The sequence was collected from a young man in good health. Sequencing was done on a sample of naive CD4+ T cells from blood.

The CDR3 DNA follows: TGTGCCAGCAGCTTAGTCTCAGGCGAGACCCAGTACTTC. This gives the protein CASSLVSGETQYF. This sequence joins TRBV7-2 and TRBJ2-5; D remains unclear. With 1 base removed from V and 5 bases from J, the gap between germline ends came to 8 bases. Germline V gene sequence: CDR1 SGHTA, CDR2 FQGNSA. This CDR3 comprises 13 residues.